These T cell receptor beta chains were read from a single sample in a study of blood T cells in healthy people across ages. MiXCR was run by TCRdb on the 5' RACE reads, yielding one entry per CDR3 protein. The sample gives around 1,800,000 distinct CDR3 sequences, approximately 39% of which show up once; under 25% is in the top ten. Specimen: blood. The receptors here all came from a human donor in good health. Both conserved end residues are part of each CDR3.

cdr3_aa,j_call,v_call
CASSEDSSTDTQYF,TRBJ2-3,TRBV28
CASSPTSGQANYGYTF,TRBJ1-2,TRBV27
CASSLERTYNSPLHF,TRBJ1-6,TRBV4-3
CASSELGSDSNQPQHF,TRBJ1-5,TRBV6-1
CASRSNSWNTQYF,TRBJ2-3,TRBV6-2/TRBV6-3
CSAWTGAQFAPEAFF,TRBJ1-1,TRBV20-1
CSVGDSGQNTEAFF,TRBJ1-1,TRBV29-1
CSASPDGVNYGYTF,TRBJ1-2,TRBV20-1
CASSSIVGDRFTNTEAFF,TRBJ1-1,TRBV7-3
CASNPGQAYEQYF,TRBJ2-7,TRBV6-2/TRBV6-3
CSVEGLVSYNEQFF,TRBJ2-1,TRBV29-1
CASSLLDRPGNEQFF,TRBJ2-1,TRBV11-1
CAISADRSYGYTF,TRBJ1-2,TRBV10-3
CSVECRVAGEQYF,TRBJ2-7,TRBV29-1
CASRGQGGQPQHF,TRBJ1-5,TRBV12-3/TRBV12-4
CASTRPGPFQETQYF,TRBJ2-5,TRBV12-3/TRBV12-4
CASSLALRGTAYEQYF,TRBJ2-7,TRBV5-1
CASSLGPGRGYGYTF,TRBJ1-2,TRBV7-2
CASSLGVGTGVKTQHF,TRBJ1-5,TRBV7-2
CATSENTDRARPRAFF,TRBJ1-1,TRBV24-1
CASSSGPNQPQHF,TRBJ1-5,TRBV6-2/TRBV6-3
CASVKGALNTEAFF,TRBJ1-1,TRBV12-3/TRBV12-4
CASSPGEEIYEQYF,TRBJ2-7,TRBV28
CSAPYPRFHNEQFF,TRBJ2-1,TRBV20-1
CSVDHGFYGYTF,TRBJ1-2,TRBV29-1
CASSYFPGANVLTF,TRBJ2-6,TRBV6-5
CASSQDRRSNQPQHF,TRBJ1-5,TRBV4-1
CASSSQPGQTTPGGYTF,TRBJ1-2,TRBV6-5
CAGSLYQGNEQFF,TRBJ2-1,TRBV5-6
CASSQPGQHGEKLFF,TRBJ1-4,TRBV28
CATPDSLYEQYF,TRBJ2-7,TRBV21-1
CASSWTDADTQYF,TRBJ2-3,TRBV25-1
CSVEWSMNTEAFF,TRBJ1-1,TRBV29-1
CASSFFLTDTQYF,TRBJ2-3,TRBV7-2
CSAPRDRGLEQYF,TRBJ2-7,TRBV20-1
CASRSPDRALYEQYF,TRBJ2-7,TRBV28
CSAGGFGETQYF,TRBJ2-5,TRBV20-1
CASSPRTGNSGNTVYF,TRBJ1-3,TRBV19
CASSLYRGQTYEQYF,TRBJ2-7,TRBV7-2
CASSSGGGVTGANVLTF,TRBJ2-6,TRBV13
CASSPEHTENTEAFF,TRBJ1-1,TRBV18
CASSFPVDVIAGEFTDTQYF,TRBJ2-3,TRBV7-2
CASSQESGTDYGYTF,TRBJ1-2,TRBV4-3
CASSLDPQAGELFF,TRBJ2-2,TRBV4-1
CSAQDRGTDTQYF,TRBJ2-3,TRBV20-1
CSARRGPSSYEQYF,.,TRBV20-1
CASSYRVRSYEQYF,TRBJ2-7,TRBV6-5
CASSLQTGYAGGYTF,TRBJ1-2,TRBV7-2
CASRRTGGNLEKLFF,TRBJ1-4,TRBV6-6
CASTWTRGTDTQYF,TRBJ2-3,TRBV6-2/TRBV6-3
CASSKGGGRTHGSTDTQYF,TRBJ2-3,TRBV21-1
CASSSPGSSRGEQFF,TRBJ2-1,TRBV11-2
CASTVDNGADYGYTF,TRBJ1-2,TRBV19
CASSLTAPTDTQYF,TRBJ2-3,TRBV7-8
CASSLGFDDTQYF,TRBJ2-3,TRBV5-6
CSVEDRGEQYF,TRBJ2-4,TRBV29-1
CASSSPWDGGETQYF,.,TRBV11-2
CASSEGAESDTQYF,TRBJ2-3,TRBV2
CASSKVDAETQYF,TRBJ2-5,TRBV2
CASNEQGFNSPLHF,TRBJ1-6,TRBV2